Presented here are 18 T cell receptor beta chains from one specimen sequenced in a study of T cell responses to AZD1222 COVID-19 vaccine. Assay: immunoSEQ multiplex PCR; the TCRdb copy retains only in-frame clones and omits some. The profile shows some 150,000 clones, 88% of them singletons. The specimen was peripheral blood, collected 28 days after the second dose of the MenACWY control vaccine. These receptors originate from an adult who received the MenACWY meningococcal vaccine as a control.

This clone was detected a few times. This chain links TRBV4-1 with TRBJ1-2, with D perhaps matching TRBD1 (6 bases). The CDR3 sequence is 16 residues long. Trimming removed 1 base from V and 8 bases from J, with 20 bases in between. Germline V CDR1 and CDR2: MGHRA, YSYEKL. Here the CDR3 reads CASSQGNGQGRVGYTF. CDR3 sequence (DNA): TGCGCCAGCAGCCAAGGCAACGGGCAGGGGAGAGTGGGCTACACCTTC.

This clone was found a few times. V is TRBV2 and J is TRBJ1-5; possibly TRBD1 for D (6 bases). Germline assignment: CDR1 SNHLY and CDR2 FYNNEI. This CDR3 has 12 amino acids. Trimming cost V 5 bases and J 5 bases, with 7 bases left between them. CDR3: CASSYRDQPQHF. CDR3 DNA sequence: TGTGCCAGCAGTTACAGGGATCAGCCCCAGCATTTT.

This chain links TRBV28 with TRBJ1-1; weak D call: TRBD1 (5 bases). The V gene lost 3 bases and the J gene lost 3 bases, with 11 bases spanning the gap. This CDR3 is built from 14 residues. Germline CDR1 reads MDHEN; CDR2 reads SYDVKM. Here the CDR3 DNA reads TGTGCCAGCAGTTTTGGCAGGGCATACACTGAAGCTTTCTTT. Translation gives CASSFGRAYTEAFF.

The chain has TRBV28 and TRBJ1-5, with 7 bases identical to TRBD1. The V gene's germline CDR1 is MDHEN and CDR2 SYDVKM. The CDR3 has 14 amino acids. After removal of 5 bases from V and 11 bases from J, the junction contained 12 bases not matched to a gene. This CDR3 is CASSPGQAPGTQHF. The CDR3 DNA sequence: TGTGCCAGCAGTCCTGGACAGGCCCCAGGGACCCAGCATTTT.

This chain connects TRBV5-1 to TRBJ2-5, with TRBD1 identical over 7 bases. Per the germline V gene, CDR1 is SGHRS and CDR2 is YFSETQ. V was clipped by 4 bases and J by 1 base; unmatched bases: 4. The CDR3 contains 14 residues. The CDR3 bases are TGCGCCAGCAGCGGGACAGCTTTCCAAGAGACCCAGTACTTC. It yields the protein CASSGTAFQETQYF.

V usage is TRBV15 and J usage is TRBJ1-1; D is undetermined. V shed 0 bases and J shed 3 bases, with 8 bases lying between them. Germline lookup yields CDR1 LNHNV and CDR2 YYDKDF (reference sequence). This CDR3 is built from 14 residues. CDR3 amino acids: CATSRDAFDTEAFF. Written as DNA, the CDR3 is TGTGCCACCAGCAGAGACGCCTTTGACACTGAAGCTTTCTTT.

The chain has TRBV2 and TRBJ2-3, with a weak D call TRBD1 (5 bases). CDR3 size: 14 residues. The V and J ends lost 6 bases and 2 bases respectively, with 12 bases between them. The germline CDR1 and CDR2 sequences are SNHLY and FYNNEI. CDR3 amino acids: CASRRQSNTDTQYF. The CDR3 nucleotides read TGTGCCAGCAGGAGACAGTCCAACACAGATACGCAGTATTTT.

The V and J genes are TRBV7-2 and TRBJ1-1, with 7 bases that match TRBD1. Germline-derived CDR1 and CDR2 are SGHTA and FQGNSA. This CDR3 has 14 amino acids. Trimming took 3 bases from V and 2 from J; bases not matched to a gene: 3. As DNA, the CDR3 is TGTGCCAGCAGCTTCGGGACAGCTAACACTGAAGCTTTCTTT. Translation gives CASSFGTANTEAFF.

The V and J genes are TRBV7-2 and TRBJ2-2; TRBD1 might be the D (5 bases). Trimming took off 5 bases at V and 6 bases at J, with 10 bases between the two ends. Germline V lookup: CDR1 SGHTA, CDR2 FQGNSA. This CDR3 is built from 13 residues. Here the CDR3 DNA reads TGTGCCAGCAGCCAGGGTTTTCCCGGGGAGCTGTTTTTT. It yields the protein CASSQGFPGELFF.

The rearrangement uses TRBV7-2 and TRBJ2-3, with unresolved D. Germline assignment: CDR1 SGHTA and CDR2 FQGNSA. The CDR3 covers 13 residues. V was clipped by 5 bases and J by 7 bases, with 13 bases between them. CDR3 loop: CASSPTVWNTQYF. The CDR3 bases are TGTGCCAGCAGCCCGACCGTGTGGAATACGCAGTATTTT.

V is TRBV19 and J is TRBJ1-1, with D possibly matching TRBD1 (5 bases). Trimming took 3 bases from V and 8 from J, leaving 22 bases between them. Germline V CDR1 and CDR2: LNHDA, SQIVND (reference sequence). This CDR3 region has 16 residues. The CDR3 bases are TGTGCCAGTAGTATGGGGCGCCAGTCATGGTTTTCGGAAGCTTTCTTT. The encoded protein is CASSMGRQSWFSEAFF.

This clone was seen only once. The chain recombines TRBV7-8 with TRBJ1-5; D ambiguous. Germline CDR1 reads SGHVS; CDR2 reads FQNEAQ. Trimming took 1 base from V and 0 from J, leaving 7 bases between them. The CDR3 sequence is 15 residues long. The CDR3 loop is CASSLVGFSNQPQHF. The CDR3 DNA reads TGTGCCAGCAGCTTAGTAGGTTTTAGCAATCAGCCCCAGCATTTT. Complete variable domain (other parts from reference TRBV7-8 and TRBJ1-5): GAGVSQSPRYKVAKRGQDVALRCDPISGHVSLFWYQQALGQGPEFLTYFQNEAQLDKSGLPSDRFFAERPEGSVSTLKIQRTQQEDSAVYLCASSLVGFSNQPQHFGDGTRLSIL.

This clone was counted only a few times. V usage is TRBV6-2 or TRBV6-3 and J usage is TRBJ2-7; 7 bases are a match to TRBD1. Losses at the gene ends were 6 bases for V and 2 bases for J; bases not matched to a gene: 1. Germline lookup yields CDR1 MNHEY and CDR2 SVGEGT. CDR3 size: 12 residues. This CDR3 reads CASSDRAYEQYF. The CDR3 DNA reads as TGTGCCAGCAGCGACAGGGCCTACGAGCAGTACTTC.

The V call is TRBV19, the J call TRBJ1-5; TRBD1 matches 8 bases. The CDR3 is 15 residues long. The junction had 5 bases not matched to a gene; V was cut back by 4 bases and J by 3 bases. Germline-derived CDR1 and CDR2 are LNHDA and SQIVND (reference sequence). In DNA, the CDR3 is TGTGCCAGTAGTAAAGGACAGGGAGACAATCAGCCCCAGCATTTT. Its protein is CASSKGQGDNQPQHF.

The rearrangement joins TRBV27 to TRBJ2-7; D gene ambiguous. This CDR3 comprises 11 residues. Germline CDR1 MNHEY, CDR2 SMNVEV (reference sequence). V was trimmed by 3 bases and J by 7 bases, leaving 7 bases between them. The CDR3 protein is CASSLLGEQYF. The CDR3 coding sequence is TGTGCCAGCAGTTTGTTAGGGGAGCAGTACTTC.

The CDR3 region is CASSLDRWNTEAFF. The CDR3 DNA reads TGTGCCAGCAGCTTAGACCGATGGAACACTGAAGCTTTCTTT. This sequence joins TRBV7-3 and TRBJ1-1; D remains unclear. The germline V gene encodes CDR1 SGHTA and CDR2 FQGTGA. V was clipped by 2 bases and J by 1 base, with 8 bases between them. The CDR3 is 14 amino acids.

The chain has TRBV7-9 and TRBJ2-3; D is unclear. Trimming took 2 bases from V and 3 from J, leaving 9 bases between them. The V gene's germline CDR1 is SEHNR and CDR2 FQNEAQ (reference sequence). The CDR3 has 14 residues. CDR3 protein: CASSLFPGTDTQYF. CDR3 sequence (DNA): TGTGCCAGCAGCTTATTTCCTGGGACAGATACGCAGTATTTT. The full variable domain, its missing parts supplied by reference TRBV7-9 and TRBJ2-3, is DTGVSQNPRHKITKRGQNVTFRCDPISEHNRLYWYRQTLGQGPEFLTYFQNEAQLEKSRLLSDRFSAERPKGSFSTLEIQRTEQGDSAMYLCASSLFPGTDTQYFGPGTRLTVL.

V is TRBV27 and J is TRBJ2-7, with D tentatively TRBD1 (6 bases). CDR1 and CDR2 (germline): MNHEY, SMNVEV (reference sequence). This CDR3 is built from 15 residues. V was clipped by 6 bases and J by 2 bases, with 17 bases between them. The CDR3 sequence is CASSLLQGPTYEQYF. In DNA, the CDR3 is TGTGCCAGCAGCCTATTACAGGGCCCTACCTACGAGCAGTACTTC.